This TCR beta chain was captured in a study of regulatory T cells in long-lasting Graves disease. Findings and limits, study-wide: Persistent-disease Graves' patients showed less TCR diversity than new cases.

On this clonotype: The antigen is not known. The CDR3 ends on some other residue instead of the conserved phenylalanine or tryptophan, so this is likely a read error.

Arm-PCR of CDR3 regions and iRepertoire HTBI primers were the basis on which TCR beta libraries were built. TCRdb independently ran MiXCR on the multiplex PCR reads; one entry per CDR3 protein. The table includes some 240,000 distinct CDR3 sequences, roughly 19% detected once. This sample's time point: newly diagnosed GD, antithyroid drugs for less than 3 months. Extracted RNA from PBMCs served as the source of the TCR library. This sample was also put to use in a study of T cells in Graves' hyperthyroidism and ophthalmopathy. This second study says: Patients aged 18 to 65 had newly diagnosed hyperthyroidism lasting under 2 months. Using the HTBI primer set, a first-round RT-PCR was run on the TCR CDR3. In the blood, most expanded thyroid clonotypes above 0.001 appeared as well.

This sequence was found in a woman aged 25-40 years with Graves disease. The sequencing here drew on peripheral blood mononuclear cells (PBMCs), taken at new diagnosis, from a patient treated with antithyroid drugs.

The CDR3 bases are TGTGCCAGCAGTCTCCCCGACACTGAAGCTTTCCTT. Its protein is CASSLPDTEAFL. The V and J genes are TRBV28 and TRBJ1-1, with D hard to call. Germline assignment: CDR1 MDHEN and CDR2 SYDVKM. This CDR3 has 12 amino acids. V was trimmed by 5 bases and J by 3 bases, leaving 7 bases between them.